Presented here are 13 T cell receptor beta chains from one specimen sequenced in a study of blood T cell repertoires in COVID-19 (dated by TCRdb to 2018 to 2021). Receptor amplification or capture employed the immunoSEQ multiplex PCR assay. TCRdb carries this immuneACCESS record with in-frame sequences only. Its versions omit some clonotypes, under half of them owing to an unresolved V gene in the studies checked, with the rest unexplained. Here the sample has fewer than 250,000 clones; approximately 78% occur a single time. The top ten constitute about 10% of the sample. Sequenced input: peripheral blood. These receptors all stem from an elderly woman with acute or convalescent COVID-19.

Many counts were recorded for this clone. This same CDR3 is encoded by further DNA sequences in the sample. V and J are TRBV30 and TRBJ1-2; possibly TRBD1 for D (6 bases). Trimming removed 7 bases from V and 8 bases from J, with 20 bases in between. The CDR3 has 13 residues. The germline CDR1 and CDR2 sequences are GTSNPN and SVGIG (reference sequence). CDR3 DNA sequence: TGTGCCTCCACCGCCGGGGGGCCGGGGGGCTACACCTTC. The encoded protein is CASTAGGPGGYTF.

The chain has TRBV29-1 and TRBJ1-1; possibly TRBD1 for D (6 bases). Germline lookup yields CDR1 SQVTM and CDR2 ANQGSEA. V gave up 1 base and J gave up 9 bases, with 9 bases separating them. The CDR3 consists of 11 residues. The CDR3 sequence is CSVEGRGKAFF. The CDR3 nucleotides read TGCAGCGTTGAAGGCAGGGGAAAAGCTTTCTTT.

J is TRBJ2-5 and V is TRBV6-5; 9 positions agree with TRBD2. This CDR3 contains 15 residues. Per germline, CDR1 MNHEY and CDR2 SVGAGI. V lost 8 bases and J lost 4; bases outside the gene matches: 11. The CDR3 spells CASRSGGLSGETQYF. The CDR3 nucleotides read TGTGCCAGCCGGAGCGGGGGGCTAAGTGGAGAGACCCAGTACTTC.

This chain links TRBV30 with TRBJ2-7; tentative D call: TRBD2 (5 bases). There are 14 residues in the CDR3. Germline lookup yields CDR1 GTSNPN and CDR2 SVGIG (reference sequence). Deletions cut 2 bases from V and 0 bases from J, with 11 bases between. CDR3 loop: CAWSSDSASYEQYF. CDR3 DNA: TGTGCCTGGAGTAGTGATAGCGCCTCCTACGAGCAGTACTTC. The full variable domain, in which reference TRBV30 and TRBJ2-7 provide the parts outside the CDR3, is SQTIHQWPATLVQPVGSPLSLECTVEGTSNPNLYWYRQAAGRGLQLLFYSVGIGQISSEVPQNLSASRPQDRQFILSSKKLLLSDSGFYLCAWSSDSASYEQYFGPGTRLTVT.

The V and J genes are TRBV9 and TRBJ2-5; 14 nucleotides line up with TRBD2. With 4 bases clipped from V and 5 bases from J, the junction kept 10 bases outside the gene matches. Germline lookup yields CDR1 SGDLS and CDR2 YYNGEE. This CDR3 spans 17 amino acids. CDR3: CASSPQPGLAGAETQYF. DNA of the CDR3: TGTGCCAGCAGCCCGCAACCGGGACTAGCGGGAGCGGAGACCCAGTACTTC.

This chain links TRBV18 with TRBJ2-1; D ambiguous. Germline loops: CDR1 KGHSH, CDR2 LQKENI. Between the trimmed V and J ends, which lost 0 bases and 7 bases, there was a span of 13 bases. The CDR3 loop spans 15 amino acids. In DNA, the CDR3 is TGTGCCAGCTCACCACCGTTGGGCACCATTAATGAGCAGTTCTTC. Translated: CASSPPLGTINEQFF.

V and J are TRBV7-3 and TRBJ1-1; perhaps TRBD1 as D (5 bases). The CDR3 covers 14 residues. V shed 6 bases and J shed 3 bases, with 14 bases lying between them. Per germline, CDR1 SGHTA and CDR2 FQGTGA. CDR3 amino acids: CASSPSGGDTEAFF. CDR3 DNA sequence: TGTGCCAGCAGTCCCTCCGGGGGGGACACTGAAGCTTTCTTT. Full variable domain (rest looked up from reference TRBV7-3 and TRBJ1-1): GAGVSQTPSNKVTEKGKYVELRCDPISGHTALYWYRQSLGQGPEFLIYFQGTGAADDSGLPNDRFFAVRPEGSVSTLKIQRTERGDSAVYLCASSPSGGDTEAFFGQGTRLTVV.

This chain joins TRBV7-9 and TRBJ2-7; 7 bases agree with TRBD1. The trim removed 1 base at V and 2 bases at J, leaving 5 bases unmatched. The CDR3 has 15 amino acids. Germline V gene data show CDR1 as SEHNR and CDR2 as FQNEAQ (reference sequence). The CDR3 here is CASSLDLTGAYEQYF. The CDR3, as DNA: TGTGCCAGCAGCTTAGACTTAACAGGGGCCTACGAGCAGTACTTC.

The chain employs TRBV4-3 and TRBJ1-1; a weak D match, TRBD1 (6 bases). Germline CDR1 LGHNA, CDR2 YSLEER. This CDR3 is built from 16 residues. V was shortened by 4 bases and J by 4 bases, with 19 bases between the two germline ends. Here the CDR3 reads CASSRLQGTPVTEAFF. CDR3 bases: TGCGCCAGCAGCCGGTTACAGGGCACCCCAGTCACTGAAGCTTTCTTT.

The chain carries TRBV15 and TRBJ1-5; 7 bases fit TRBD1. Germline V gene data show CDR1 as LNHNV and CDR2 as YYDKDF (reference sequence). V was pared by 2 bases and J by 5 bases, with 12 bases of the junction left unmatched. The CDR3 totals 17 residues. The CDR3 nucleotides are TGTGCCACCAGCAGAAAGGAACACAGGGGACGAGATCAGCCCCAGCATTTT. This gives the protein CATSRKEHRGRDQPQHF.

The rearrangement uses TRBV7-2 and TRBJ2-5; D remains ambiguous. The CDR3 runs to 14 residues. From germline, CDR1 is SGHTA and CDR2 FQGNSA. Trimming shortened V by 1 base and J by 1 base, and 7 bases separated the two germline ends. Here the CDR3 DNA reads TGTGCCAGCAGCTTAGGGCCCTTCCAAGAGACCCAGTACTTC. Amino acid sequence: CASSLGPFQETQYF.

The chain combines TRBV28 with TRBJ1-3; TRBD1 matches at 9 bases. Germline values: CDR1 MDHEN, CDR2 SYDVKM. There are 18 residues in the CDR3. The junction had 8 bases not matched to a gene; V was cut back by 2 bases and J by 0 bases. This CDR3 reads CASSLRLPGQGSGNTIYF. Here the CDR3 DNA reads TGTGCCAGCAGTTTAAGGCTCCCGGGACAGGGCTCTGGAAACACCATATATTTT.

The chain has TRBV21-1 and TRBJ2-2; no DNA check was done on the table's D call, TRBD2. TRBV21-1 is a pseudogene segment. The CDR3 runs 16 residues. In DNA form, the CDR3 reads TGTGCCAGCAGCAAAGGAGGGCAGGCCTCCACCGGGGAGCTGTTTTTT. Translation: CASSKGGQASTGELFF.